Listed here are 25 T cell receptor beta chains from one sample, sequenced in a study of blood T cell repertoires in COVID-19. Assay: immunoSEQ multiplex PCR; the TCRdb copy retains only in-frame clones and omits some. The sample shows 150,000 to 200,000 clones, 88% of them seen only once. Material: PBMCs or T cells enriched from blood (not recorded which). Receptor source: a woman between 18 and 29 years old who had recovered from COVID-19.

In this sample, this clone turned up a few times. The chain employs TRBV4-1 and TRBJ1-3; no reliable D call. Trimming removed 1 base at V and 4 bases at J, with 14 bases between. Germline lookup yields CDR1 MGHRA and CDR2 YSYEKL. CDR3 length equals 16 residues. The CDR3 bases are TGCGCCAGCAGCCAAGTGGAAGGCAGGTTGGGAAACACCATATATTTT. Its protein is CASSQVEGRLGNTIYF.

This chain links TRBV7-9 with TRBJ2-1; D might be TRBD2 (6 bases). This CDR3 region has 17 residues. Between the trimmed V and J ends, which lost 5 bases and 2 bases, there was a span of 19 bases. CDR1 is SEHNR and CDR2 is FQNEAQ in the germline V gene (reference sequence). CDR3 sequence: CASSLPEPGLAYNEQFF. The DNA of the CDR3 is TGTGCCAGCAGCCTACCCGAACCGGGACTGGCCTACAATGAGCAGTTCTTC. The variable domain in full, completed from reference TRBV7-9 and TRBJ2-1, reads DTGVSQNPRHKITKRGQNVTFRCDPISEHNRLYWYRQTLGQGPEFLTYFQNEAQLEKSRLLSDRFSAERPKGSFSTLEIQRTEQGDSAMYLCASSLPEPGLAYNEQFFGPGTRLTVL.

This clone was seen only a few times. The chain has TRBV10-1 and TRBJ2-7; D gene unclear. CDR3 length: 14 residues. The ends were cut back, 3 bases at V and 3 bases at J, with 12 bases in the middle. Germline loops: CDR1 WNHNN, CDR2 SYGVQD (reference sequence). CDR3 DNA: TGCGCCAGCAGTGAATCAAGCAACCGCTACGAGCAGTACTTC. The encoded protein is CASSESSNRYEQYF.

The chain links TRBV6-5 to TRBJ1-1, with 7 positions matching TRBD1. CDR3 length: 16 amino acids. V shed 0 bases, J shed 0 bases, and the junction held 4 bases outside the gene matches. Germline V lookup: CDR1 MNHEY, CDR2 SVGAGI. The chain's CDR3 is CASSYSTGRLNTEAFF. As DNA, the CDR3 is TGTGCCAGCAGTTACTCGACAGGGCGGCTGAACACTGAAGCTTTCTTT.

V gene TRBV6-5 combines with J gene TRBJ2-1, with 8 bases lining up with TRBD1. Germline V gene lookup returns CDR1 MNHEY and CDR2 SVGAGI. J lost 4 bases, V lost 6 bases, and 8 bases had no gene match. The CDR3 runs 15 residues. For the CDR3, the DNA is TGTGCCAGCAGCGCGACAGGGGATTCTTACAATGAGCAGTTCTTC. Protein sequence: CASSATGDSYNEQFF.

Only one count was recorded for this clone. V gene TRBV5-1 combines with J gene TRBJ2-7; D ambiguous. V was pared by 2 bases and J by 3 bases, with 6 bases between. CDR3 length equals 12 residues. CDR1 is SGHRS, CDR2 YFSETQ, per germline. CDR3 in amino acids: CASSLTDYEQYF. DNA of the CDR3: TGCGCCAGCAGCTTAACAGACTACGAGCAGTACTTC.

The chain employs TRBV4-2 and TRBJ2-7; 11 bases map to TRBD2. CDR3 length: 18 amino acids. V lost 3 bases and J lost 1; bases outside the gene matches: 11. The V gene's germline CDR1 is LGHNA and CDR2 YNFKEQ. The CDR3 loop reads CASSQGDWVAGGSYEQYF. The CDR3, as DNA: TGTGCCAGCAGCCAGGGGGATTGGGTAGCGGGAGGGTCCTACGAGCAGTACTTC.

The CDR3 DNA is TGTGCCAGCAGTTCCCGAGGGGGGGCCGGCGGGGAGCTGTTTTTT. Its translation is CASSSRGGAGGELFF. This sequence joins TRBV6-2 or TRBV6-3 and TRBJ2-2, with D possibly being TRBD2 (7 bases). The CDR3 covers 15 residues. Trimming stripped 4 bases from V and 7 bases from J, with 16 bases between. The germline CDR1 and CDR2 sequences are MNHEY and SVGEGT.

The chain couples TRBV28 to TRBJ2-3; TRBD2 aligns across 8 bases. Germline V CDR1 and CDR2: MDHEN, SYDVKM. The CDR3 has 14 amino acids. With 5 bases clipped from V and 4 bases from J, the junction kept 5 bases outside the gene matches. The CDR3 reads CASSIGLAADTQYF. For the CDR3, the DNA is TGTGCCAGCAGTATAGGACTAGCCGCAGATACGCAGTATTTT.

CDR3 in DNA: TGTGCCAGCACCTGGGGGGACTATGGCTACACCTTC. This sequence encodes CASTWGDYGYTF. The chain links TRBV6-5 to TRBJ1-2; tentatively, D is TRBD1 (5 bases). The germline V gene has CDR1 MNHEY and CDR2 SVGAGI. This CDR3 has 12 amino acids. V was clipped by 7 bases and J by 3 bases, with 9 bases between them.

In DNA, the CDR3 is TGTGCCAGCAGTTTATCGCCGGGACAGGGTGACAATCAGCCCCAGCATTTT. Translating gives CASSLSPGQGDNQPQHF. The V call is TRBV27, the J call TRBJ1-5; 9 positions agree with TRBD1. Germline trimming cut 0 bases from V and 3 bases from J; bases unmatched to any gene: 6. This CDR3 has 17 residues. The germline V gene has CDR1 MNHEY and CDR2 SMNVEV (reference sequence).

This rearrangement joins TRBV28 to TRBJ1-1; D call uncertain. V shed 4 bases and J shed 0 bases, with 15 bases lying between them. The germline gives CDR1 MDHEN, CDR2 SYDVKM. The CDR3 loop spans 16 amino acids. DNA of the CDR3: TGTGCCAGCAGTTCCGGGAAGAAGGTCATGAACACTGAAGCTTTCTTT. Its protein product is CASSSGKKVMNTEAFF.

Only one count was recorded for this clone. This rearrangement joins TRBV4-2 to TRBJ2-7; TRBD2 matches 8 bases. This CDR3 has 15 residues. Germline lookup yields CDR1 LGHNA and CDR2 YNFKEQ. V dropped 1 base and J dropped 2; count of bases not matched to a gene: 4. CDR3 nucleotides: TGTGCCAGCAGCCAAGTTATCGGGGGGGCCTACGAGCAGTACTTC. Its protein product is CASSQVIGGAYEQYF.

The chain has TRBV11-3 and TRBJ2-7, with a weak D call TRBD2 (5 bases). Deletions cut 4 bases from V and 0 bases from J, with 25 bases between. Germline V CDR1 and CDR2: SGHNT, YENEEA. CDR3 length: 19 amino acids. CDR3 region: CASSSPNTRGSPSSYEQYF. CDR3 coding DNA: TGTGCCAGCAGCTCGCCGAACACCCGCGGGTCCCCGAGCTCCTACGAGCAGTACTTC.

This clone has a single count. The chain combines TRBV2 with TRBJ2-7; D is possibly TRBD1 (6 bases). CDR3 size: 16 residues. Germline lookup yields CDR1 SNHLY and CDR2 FYNNEI. V was shortened by 7 bases and J by 4 bases, with 23 bases between the two germline ends. CDR3 nucleotide sequence: TGTGCCAGCACTGGGGACACAGTGGGCAGGGCTTACGAGCAGTACTTC. It encodes CASTGDTVGRAYEQYF.

V and J are TRBV12-1 and TRBJ1-5; the tabulated D call, TRBD1, remains unverified against the DNA. TRBV12-1 is a documented pseudogene. The CDR3 extends over 16 amino acids. The CDR3 loop is CASSLAYRGSGQPQHF. The CDR3 DNA sequence: TGTGCCAGCAGCCTTGCGTACAGGGGCTCCGGTCAGCCCCAGCATTTT.

The chain combines TRBV10-1 with TRBJ2-1; 8 nucleotides align to TRBD2. V was clipped by 5 bases and J by 6 bases; unmatched bases: 9. The V gene's germline CDR1 is WNHNN and CDR2 SYGVQD (reference sequence). This CDR3 contains 15 residues. CDR3 sequence (DNA): TGCGCCAGCAGTCGGTCGAGCGGGAGAGGCAATGAGCAGTTCTTC. The encoded protein is CASSRSSGRGNEQFF.

This chain links TRBV6-4 with TRBJ2-3, with TRBD2 matching over 7 bases. Germline values: CDR1 MRHNA, CDR2 SNTAGT. There are 14 residues in the CDR3. Trimming at V came to 5 bases and at J to 0 bases, leaving 2 bases not matched to a gene. The CDR3 protein is CASSLAASTDTQYF. CDR3 coding DNA: TGTGCCAGCAGTCTAGCGGCCAGCACAGATACGCAGTATTTT.

This clone has a single count. The V gene is TRBV11-3, the J gene TRBJ1-1; D gene uncertain. Trimming took 0 bases from V and 8 from J, leaving 10 bases between them. Germline lookup yields CDR1 SGHNT and CDR2 YENEEA. The CDR3 runs to 13 residues. DNA of the CDR3: TGTGCCAGCAGCTTAGACGGGGTGGCGGAAGCTTTCTTT. Its translation: CASSLDGVAEAFF.

The gene calls are TRBV27 and TRBJ2-7; possibly TRBD2 for D (6 bases). Germline CDR1 reads MNHEY; CDR2 reads SMNVEV (reference sequence). This CDR3 has 15 amino acids. V lost 5 bases and J lost 4, with 18 bases in between. The chain's CDR3 is CASSKPGVFRYEQYF. DNA of the CDR3: TGTGCCAGCAGTAAACCGGGAGTCTTCCGTTACGAGCAGTACTTC.

The genes are TRBV18 and TRBJ1-1, with D possibly being TRBD1 (5 bases). Germline values: CDR1 KGHSH, CDR2 LQKENI. V lost 0 bases to trimming and J lost 6 bases, with 11 bases between them. CDR3 length equals 14 residues. The CDR3 DNA follows: TGTGCCAGCTCACCACCTGGGGGGTGGGCTGAAGCTTTCTTT. Translated, it gives CASSPPGGWAEAFF.

This clone was counted a single time. The chain recombines TRBV28 with TRBJ1-1, with D maybe TRBD1 (6 bases). This CDR3 region has 14 residues. Germline values: CDR1 MDHEN, CDR2 SYDVKM. V lost 6 bases, J lost 7 bases, and 18 bases lay in between. DNA for the CDR3: TGTGCCAGCAGATCTCCAGGACAGACGCATGAAGCTTTCTTT. As protein: CASRSPGQTHEAFF.

This chain links TRBV29-1 with TRBJ2-1, with D perhaps TRBD1 (6 bases). V shed 7 bases and J shed 1 base, with 11 bases lying between them. The germline V gene has CDR1 SQVTM and CDR2 ANQGSEA. This CDR3 has 13 amino acids. The CDR3 DNA follows: TGCAGCGCCCCACAGGGATCCTACAATGAGCAGTTCTTC. Translating it yields CSAPQGSYNEQFF.

This rearrangement joins TRBV7-2 to TRBJ1-2; D uncertain. This CDR3 has 15 amino acids. Between the trimmed V and J ends, which lost 5 bases and 2 bases, there was a span of 15 bases. The germline V gene has CDR1 SGHTA and CDR2 FQGNSA. CDR3 protein: CASSAGGGGNYGYTF. In nucleotides, the CDR3 is TGTGCCAGCAGCGCCGGAGGAGGAGGGAACTATGGCTACACCTTC.

V is TRBV10-2 and J is TRBJ2-7, with 8 nucleotides matching TRBD2. Germline trimming cut 6 bases from V and 3 bases from J; bases unmatched to any gene: 1. The CDR3 is 12 residues long. Germline lookup yields CDR1 WSHSY and CDR2 SAAADI. DNA of the CDR3: TGCGCCAGCAGAAGCGGGGGCTACGAGCAGTACTTC. Protein: CASRSGGYEQYF.